This is a list of T cell receptor beta chains from one sample in a study of T cell responses to AZD1222 COVID-19 vaccine. Some clones are missing from TCRdb's copy, which holds only in-frame ones; the method was immunoSEQ multiplex PCR. This repertoire shows over 100,000 clones, about 86% found once; its top ten account for more than 4.5%. The material was peripheral blood, obtained on day 0 of AZD1222 vaccination. These receptors all come from an adult in good health. The conserved cysteine and the conserved F or W are not part of the CDR3 here. The D gene is left open where the match is weak.

d_call j_call v_call cdr3_aa
. TRBJ1-2 TRBV7-2 ASPPVGREDNGYT
TRBD1 TRBJ2-6 TRBV7-2 ASSPQGGSGANVLT
. TRBJ1-1 TRBV19 ASSPRRGRTGATEAF
TRBD2 TRBJ2-3 TRBV5-1 ASSPIAGGATDTQY
. TRBJ1-2 TRBV29-1 SVRQGHGGYT
. TRBJ1-1 TRBV28 ASRRLLRQQGNTEAF
TRBD1 TRBJ2-2 TRBV7-9 ASSPAGGTGELF
TRBD2 TRBJ2-1 TRBV11-1 ASSLTSGSPYNEQF
. TRBJ2-7 TRBV30 AWSQGASYEQY
. TRBJ1-2 TRBV19 ASSSGDGYT
TRBD1 TRBJ2-1 TRBV4-2 ASSQRTGNEQF
TRBD2 TRBJ2-2 TRBV28 ASSSSGPDTGELF
. TRBJ2-7 TRBV29-1 SVEGGASSYEQY
. TRBJ1-6 TRBV3-1/TRBV3-2 ASSQGTGNSPLH
. TRBJ2-5 TRBV7-9 ASSLGSEETQY
TRBD2 TRBJ2-2 TRBV5-1 ASSLAGANTGELF
. TRBJ1-2 TRBV21-1 ASSNKKMPPGQGAGGYT
TRBD2 TRBJ2-7 TRBV2 ASSEMGREGLYEQY
TRBD2 TRBJ2-5 TRBV7-2 ASSPGTSGGALETQY
TRBD1 TRBJ1-4 TRBV20-1 SASEDRGREKLF
. TRBJ2-5 TRBV27 ASRLAFRGAGETQY
. TRBJ2-6 TRBV6-5 ASSRLTGANVLT
. TRBJ1-6 TRBV5-1 ARFGGRNSPLH
. TRBJ2-7 TRBV5-4 ASSPTESSYEQY
. TRBJ1-5 TRBV27 ASSLNGDSNQPQH
TRBD1 TRBJ2-3 TRBV19 ASSIGRTGDEGTDTQY
. TRBJ1-2 TRBV3-1/TRBV3-2 ASSQDSVGQFKYGYT
. TRBJ2-2 TRBV28 ASSTQTLGTGELF
. TRBJ1-6 TRBV6-2/TRBV6-3 ASSDPIPRLDNSPLH
. TRBJ2-7 TRBV5-4 ASSFGGAERYEQY
. TRBJ1-1 TRBV4-3 ASSQEVRGATEAF
. TRBJ2-5 TRBV4-2 ASSPFQGAADQETQY
. TRBJ2-7 TRBV9 ASSVSHGSYEQY
TRBD1 TRBJ2-6 TRBV7-6 ASSPRAGTGSGANVLT
. TRBJ2-5 TRBV6-5 ASSPGGTYQETQY
TRBD2 TRBJ2-5 TRBV29-1 SASSSGRGETQY
TRBD2 TRBJ2-2 TRBV19 ASSDPGGDTGELF
. TRBJ1-1 TRBV28 ASSLAGAGNTEAF
TRBD2 TRBJ2-1 TRBV15 ATSIDRAGVYKNEQF
. TRBJ1-1 TRBV4-3 ASSQDGKNTEAF
. TRBJ2-7 TRBV2 ASRVGQWGEQY
. TRBJ1-1 TRBV6-2/TRBV6-3 ASSRQRKETEAF
TRBD1 TRBJ2-2 TRBV9 ASSVVGTGVSTGELF
TRBD1 TRBJ2-1 TRBV9 ASSVEPIPGQQYNEQF
. TRBJ1-5 TRBV19 ASSPPRQEYSNQPQH
. TRBJ1-5 TRBV2 ASSETDPSPQH
. TRBJ1-2 TRBV27 ASSLSIQLGSRGYT
TRBD1 TRBJ1-4 TRBV20-1 SASRQGAGGTNEKLF
. TRBJ1-6 TRBV28 ASSAIWETGSPLH
. TRBJ2-1 TRBV25-1 ASSEVRKGTYNEQF